The 32 T cell receptor beta chains in this list originate from one sample, sequenced in a study of blood T cell repertoires in COVID-19. Here immunoSEQ multiplex PCR was the method, and the copy in TCRdb shows in-frame clones only, minus some. Among tens of thousands of clones listed, around 80% were seen once. Sample: peripheral blood. These receptors came from a woman older than 75 with acute or convalescent COVID-19.

This clone turned up a few times. The V and J genes are TRBV4-1 and TRBJ2-3, with TRBD2 identical over 9 bases. This CDR3 region has 16 residues. Germline-derived CDR1 and CDR2 are MGHRA and YSYEKL. Trimming cost V 2 bases and J 3 bases; bases outside gene matches: 6. The CDR3 DNA reads as TGCGCCAGCAGCCAAACTCTAGCGGGGACGACAGATACGCAGTATTTT. Translating it yields CASSQTLAGTTDTQYF.

This clone was counted a single time. The chain joins TRBV5-1 to TRBJ1-2, with 12 bases matching TRBD1. After removal of 2 bases from V and 8 bases from J, the junction contained 10 bases not matched to a gene. The CDR3 length is 16 residues. In germline, CDR1 is SGHRS, CDR2 YFSETQ. The CDR3 sequence is CASSLGDRGLRSGYTF. The CDR3, as DNA: TGCGCCAGCAGCTTAGGGGACAGGGGGCTTAGGAGCGGCTACACCTTC.

The chain couples TRBV6-5 to TRBJ1-1; 8 positions agree with TRBD1. The CDR3 is made up of 15 amino acids. J lost 7 bases, V lost 1 base, and 8 bases had no gene match. Germline values: CDR1 MNHEY, CDR2 SVGAGI. The CDR3 here is CASSYFQGAVGEAFF. The CDR3 coding sequence is TGTGCCAGCAGTTACTTCCAGGGGGCGGTTGGTGAAGCTTTCTTT.

The chain carries TRBV9 and TRBJ2-3; 12 bases are shared with TRBD2. Germline values: CDR1 SGDLS, CDR2 YYNGEE. The J segment lost 5 bases and the V segment lost 3 bases, leaving 10 bases of the junction unmatched. The CDR3 covers 17 residues. CDR3 sequence reads: CASSDIASGGALDTQYF. CDR3 nucleotide sequence: TGTGCCAGCAGCGACATCGCTAGCGGGGGGGCCTTAGATACGCAGTATTTT.

The CDR3 bases are TGTGCCAGCAGCCCCGGGACAGGGGACTATGGCTACACCTTC. Its translation is CASSPGTGDYGYTF. This rearrangement joins TRBV28 to TRBJ1-2, with 10 bases lining up with TRBD1. CDR1 and CDR2 from the germline V gene are MDHEN and SYDVKM. Trimming at V came to 6 bases and at J to 3 bases, leaving 4 bases not matched to a gene. This CDR3 region has 14 residues.

This clone was recorded once. V and J are TRBV29-1 and TRBJ2-1; 7 bases map to TRBD2. The germline CDR1 and CDR2 sequences are SQVTM and ANQGSEA. The CDR3 spans 14 residues. After removal of 6 bases from V and 0 bases from J, the junction contained 5 bases not matched to a gene. The DNA of the CDR3 is TGCAGCGTGAGAGCGGGAAGCTCCTACAATGAGCAGTTCTTC. This sequence encodes CSVRAGSSYNEQFF.

J is TRBJ1-5 and V is TRBV11-2, with TRBD1 matching 12 bases. Germline V gene sequence: CDR1 SGHAT, CDR2 FQNNGV. V lost 3 bases, J lost 4 bases, and 4 bases stayed unmatched. The CDR3 length is 16 residues. CDR3 nucleotide sequence: TGTGCCAGCAGCTTGGGACAGGGGGCACGTAATCAGCCCCAGCATTTT. Translating gives CASSLGQGARNQPQHF.

This rearrangement joins TRBV5-1 to TRBJ2-3; 8 positions match TRBD2. Trimming removed 0 bases from V and 1 base from J; junction bases left unmatched: 7. This CDR3 is built from 17 residues. Germline assignment: CDR1 SGHRS and CDR2 YFSETQ. CDR3 sequence: CASSLATRGVGTDTQYF. For the CDR3, the DNA is TGCGCCAGCAGCTTGGCAACGCGGGGGGTGGGCACAGATACGCAGTATTTT.

The chain employs TRBV28 and TRBJ2-7; 11 nucleotides line up with TRBD1. V lost 11 bases to trimming and J lost 5 bases; unmatched junction nucleotides: 8. Germline CDR1 MDHEN, CDR2 SYDVKM. This CDR3 spans 13 amino acids. In DNA, the CDR3 is TGTGCCGGAGGAGGACAGGGGGCCCACGAGCAGTACTTC. Translation gives CAGGGQGAHEQYF.

The genes are TRBV18 and TRBJ2-1, with TRBD2 matching 8 bases. CDR1 is KGHSH and CDR2 is LQKENI in the germline V gene. The CDR3 has 17 amino acids. Losses at the gene ends were 2 bases for V and 8 bases for J; bases not matched to a gene: 14. Written as DNA, the CDR3 is TGTGCCAGCTCACCATTGACTCCTGTACGGGGGGGCGATGAGCAGTTCTTC. Protein sequence: CASSPLTPVRGGDEQFF.

This clone was detected once. The chain uses TRBV19 and TRBJ2-3, with 13 nucleotides matching TRBD2. CDR1 is LNHDA and CDR2 is SQIVND in the germline V gene (reference sequence). V trimming: 4 bases; J trimming: 5 bases; junction bases outside the gene matches: 3. This CDR3 has 15 residues. CDR3 residues: CASSRTSGSLDTQYF. DNA for the CDR3: TGTGCCAGTAGTAGGACTAGCGGGAGTTTAGATACGCAGTATTTT.

The CDR3 DNA follows: TGTGCCAGCAGACAGGGTGATCAGCCCCAGCATTTT. It specifies CASRQGDQPQHF. V is TRBV6-5 and J is TRBJ1-5; maybe TRBD1 (6 bases). The CDR3 is 12 amino acids. Germline lookup yields CDR1 MNHEY and CDR2 SVGAGI. The V end was cut by 6 bases, the J end by 5 bases, with 8 bases between.

The DNA of the CDR3 is TGTGCCAGCAGTCGAGATGTGACTAGCTCCTACGAGCAGTACTTC. The encoded protein is CASSRDVTSSYEQYF. V gene TRBV7-2 combines with J gene TRBJ2-7, with D tentatively TRBD2 (6 bases). The germline V gene has CDR1 SGHTA and CDR2 FQGNSA. Between the trimmed V and J ends, which lost 6 bases and 0 bases, there was a span of 15 bases. The CDR3 sequence is 15 residues long.

V is TRBV7-9 and J is TRBJ2-3, with 11 bases aligning to TRBD1. V was pared by 1 base and J by 6 bases, with 6 bases of the junction left unmatched. CDR3 length: 16 amino acids. Germline assignment: CDR1 SEHNR and CDR2 FQNEAQ (reference sequence). The CDR3 nucleotides are TGTGCCAGCAGCTTAGGGGACAGGGGGACTCGGGATACGCAGTATTTT. Encoded protein: CASSLGDRGTRDTQYF. The full variable domain, rest sourced from reference TRBV7-9 and TRBJ2-3, is DTGVSQNPRHKITKRGQNVTFRCDPISEHNRLYWYRQTLGQGPEFLTYFQNEAQLEKSRLLSDRFSAERPKGSFSTLEIQRTEQGDSAMYLCASSLGDRGTRDTQYFGPGTRLTVL.

The V gene is TRBV6-5, the J gene TRBJ2-7; unclear D gene. The germline V gene encodes CDR1 MNHEY and CDR2 SVGAGI. The ends were cut back, 0 bases at V and 4 bases at J, with 13 bases in the middle. The CDR3 loop spans 15 amino acids. This CDR3 reads CASSYSRSPFYEQYF. The DNA of the CDR3 is TGTGCCAGCAGTTACTCGAGATCCCCCTTTTACGAGCAGTACTTC.

The chain uses TRBV6-1 and TRBJ2-6, with 7 bases matching TRBD1. This CDR3 comprises 20 residues. Germline-derived CDR1 and CDR2 are MNHNS and SASEGT. The ends lost 1 base at V and 3 bases at J; junction bases unmatched: 15. CDR3 sequence reads: CASSEDSVRTGVYGANVLTF. In DNA form, the CDR3 reads TGTGCCAGCAGTGAAGACTCCGTTAGGACAGGAGTATATGGGGCCAACGTCCTGACTTTC.

The chain has TRBV27 and TRBJ2-1; perhaps TRBD1 as D (5 bases). CDR3 size: 16 residues. Per germline, CDR1 MNHEY and CDR2 SMNVEV (reference sequence). V shed 6 bases and J shed 0 bases, with 15 bases lying between them. The CDR3 region has the DNA TGTGCCAGCAGCCGCCAGGGCCGAAGCTCCTACAATGAGCAGTTCTTC. Translated: CASSRQGRSSYNEQFF.

The chain has TRBV6-6 and TRBJ1-2; maybe TRBD1 (6 bases). The CDR3 has 14 amino acids. Germline V gives CDR1 MNHNY, CDR2 SVGAGI (reference sequence). Trimming left V 5 bases short and J 0 bases short, with 10 bases between. The chain's CDR3 is CASSASGANYGYTF. CDR3 DNA: TGTGCCAGCAGTGCCTCAGGGGCTAACTATGGCTACACCTTC.

The genes are TRBV19 and TRBJ2-2; unclear D gene. This CDR3 comprises 14 residues. Germline V gene sequence: CDR1 LNHDA, CDR2 SQIVND (reference sequence). Trimming removed 0 bases at V and 6 bases at J, with 8 bases between. The CDR3 region is CASSIDLSAGELFF. CDR3 in DNA: TGTGCCAGTAGTATAGACTTATCCGCCGGGGAGCTGTTTTTT.

The chain combines TRBV2 with TRBJ1-3, with D possibly matching TRBD1 (6 bases). Trimming cost V 0 bases and J 8 bases, with 14 bases left between them. The CDR3 spans 15 residues. Germline V CDR1 and CDR2: SNHLY, FYNNEI. The CDR3 here is CASSEALGGLDTIYF. CDR3 in DNA: TGTGCCAGCAGTGAAGCGCTTGGGGGCCTTGACACCATATATTTT.

The V call is TRBV3-1 (or the pseudogene TRBV3-2), the J call TRBJ2-1; 10 nucleotides align to TRBD2. From germline, CDR1 is LGHDT and CDR2 YNNKEL (reference sequence). The CDR3 loop spans 16 amino acids. V lost 0 bases, J lost 5 bases, and 4 bases stayed unmatched. CDR3 sequence reads: CASSQEILAGNNEQFF. The CDR3 nucleotides read TGTGCCAGCAGCCAAGAGATACTAGCGGGAAACAATGAGCAGTTCTTC.

The chain uses TRBV5-1 and TRBJ2-7, with 8 bases matching TRBD2. Germline assignment: CDR1 SGHRS and CDR2 YFSETQ. V lost 1 base, J lost 0 bases, and 0 bases stayed unmatched. The CDR3 spans 14 residues. The CDR3 DNA is TGCGCCAGCAGCTTGCGGGGGGGCTCCTACGAGCAGTACTTC. Protein sequence: CASSLRGGSYEQYF.

The V and J genes are TRBV18 and TRBJ2-7; 9 bases map to TRBD2. The CDR3 sequence is 13 residues long. Per the germline V gene, CDR1 is KGHSH and CDR2 is LQKENI. The V gene end was trimmed by 3 bases and the J gene end by 7 bases; junction bases not matched to a gene: 4. CDR3 in DNA: TGTGCCAGCTCACCCGAGACTAGCGGAGAGCAGTACTTC. This encodes CASSPETSGEQYF.

This rearrangement joins TRBV29-1 to TRBJ2-5; D possibly corresponds to TRBD2 (6 bases). The germline gives CDR1 SQVTM, CDR2 ANQGSEA. Deletions cut 7 bases from V and 2 bases from J, with 14 bases between. This CDR3 contains 13 residues. The CDR3, as DNA: TGCAGCGCTGGGAGGACTGCTCAAGAGACCCAGTACTTC. Translation gives CSAGRTAQETQYF.

J is TRBJ2-3 and V is TRBV5-1; weak D call: TRBD1 (5 bases). CDR3 length: 14 residues. The V gene's germline CDR1 is SGHRS and CDR2 YFSETQ. Trimming stripped 0 bases from V and 4 bases from J, with 9 bases between. The CDR3: CASSLDGAPDTQYF. The DNA of the CDR3 is TGCGCCAGCAGCTTGGATGGGGCACCAGATACGCAGTATTTT.

The chain combines TRBV3-1 (or the pseudogene TRBV3-2) with TRBJ2-7; the D is unclear. Germline values: CDR1 LGHDT, CDR2 YNNKEL (reference sequence). Trimming pared 8 bases from V and 2 bases from J, leaving 10 bases between. The CDR3 spans 12 residues. CDR3 in DNA: TGTGCCAGCCGTGGCAGCGCCTACGAGCAGTACTTC. Amino acid sequence: CASRGSAYEQYF.

This clone was counted a few times. The chain has TRBV14 and TRBJ2-7; TRBD2 matches 9 bases. The CDR3 loop spans 13 amino acids. Germline lookup yields CDR1 SGHDN and CDR2 FVKESK. V gave up 0 bases and J gave up 7 bases; unmatched junction bases: 1. As DNA, the CDR3 is TGTGCCAGCAGCCAAGACCTAGCGGGGGAGCAGTACTTC. Translation: CASSQDLAGEQYF. Variable domain in full (rest from reference TRBV14 and TRBJ2-7): EAGVTQFPSHSVIEKGQTVTLRCDPISGHDNLYWYRRVMGKEIKFLLHFVKESKQDESGMPNNRFLAERTGGTYSTLKVQPAELEDSGVYFCASSQDLAGEQYFGPGTRLTVT.

The rearrangement links TRBV10-3 to TRBJ1-3; D might be TRBD1 (6 bases). Trimming pared 2 bases from V and 4 bases from J, leaving 12 bases between. The CDR3 is 15 residues long. Germline V gene sequence: CDR1 ENHRY, CDR2 SYGVKD. CDR3 sequence reads: CAISEHRVSGNTIYF. Written as DNA, the CDR3 is TGTGCCATCAGTGAGCACAGGGTTAGCGGAAACACCATATATTTT.

This chain uses TRBV19 with TRBJ1-2; D is possibly TRBD1 (5 bases). With 7 bases removed from V and 6 bases from J, the gap between germline ends came to 12 bases. The CDR3 sequence is 12 residues long. The germline V gene encodes CDR1 LNHDA and CDR2 SQIVND (reference sequence). CDR3 bases: TGTGCCAGTACGTTCCGGGGGGATGGCTACACCTTC. This gives the protein CASTFRGDGYTF.

This clone occurred once. The V call is TRBV6-7, the J call TRBJ2-7; tentatively, D is TRBD1 (5 bases). TRBV6-7 falls under the ORF class, with uncertain function. This CDR3 spans 13 amino acids. The V gene lost 0 bases and the J gene lost 4 bases, with 7 bases spanning the gap. The CDR3 DNA sequence: TGTGCCAGCAGTTACTCGACAGAATACGAGCAGTACTTC. It is translated as CASSYSTEYEQYF.

Here the CDR3 DNA reads TGTGCCAGCAGCCCCGGAGGGGAGGGGCCGGTTGAGCAGTTCTTC. It encodes CASSPGGEGPVEQFF. The rearrangement uses TRBV11-3 and TRBJ2-1, with 7 bases fitting TRBD2. Germline lookup yields CDR1 SGHNT and CDR2 YENEEA. V lost 5 bases to trimming and J lost 9 bases; unmatched junction nucleotides: 13. The CDR3 has 15 amino acids.

This clone appeared once. The V gene is TRBV5-1, the J gene TRBJ1-4; no clear D. The CDR3 length is 17 residues. Trimming took off 0 bases at V and 8 bases at J, with 20 bases between the two ends. Germline V gene lookup returns CDR1 SGHRS and CDR2 YFSETQ. The CDR3, as DNA: TGCGCCAGCAGCTTGGCAGAAAGGAGGGCCGGTGAGGAAAAACTGTTTTTT. Translation gives CASSLAERRAGEEKLFF.